Presented here are 10 T cell receptor beta chains from one specimen sequenced in a study of cytomegalovirus exposure and HLA in healthy donors. PCR employed 60 Vbeta and 13 Jbeta primers. Clones were sequenced by immunoSEQ multiplex PCR, and TCRdb holds only the in-frame ones, with some missing. The sample consists of about 150,000 clones, around 78% of them appearing once. Material for sequencing was PBMCs. Receptors were obtained from a woman between 35 and 50 years old in good health and CMV-seropositive.

The chain carries TRBV27 and TRBJ1-1; 7 bases map to TRBD1. The germline CDR1 and CDR2 sequences are MNHEY and SMNVEV (reference sequence). V lost 4 bases to trimming and J lost 4 bases; unmatched junction nucleotides: 3. The CDR3 consists of 13 residues. This chain's CDR3 is CASSSQGRTEAFF. CDR3 nucleotide sequence: TGTGCCAGCAGTTCACAGGGGCGCACTGAAGCTTTCTTT.

The chain has TRBV10-3 and TRBJ1-6; D remains unclear. Trimming cost V 4 bases and J 7 bases, with 5 bases left between them. This CDR3 contains 12 residues. Germline-derived CDR1 and CDR2 are ENHRY and SYGVKD. CDR3 loop: CAISVPNSPLHF. The CDR3 DNA sequence: TGTGCCATCAGTGTTCCAAATTCACCCCTCCACTTT.

With regard to this clone: Germline and junction disagree at one end, which may indicate a read error. Additional DNA sequences in this sample encode the identical CDR3. The chain combines TRBV30 with TRBJ1-2; D not resolved. Germline-derived CDR1 and CDR2 are GTSNPN and SVGIG (reference sequence). The CDR3 runs 13 residues. CDR3 residues: CAWSVSGNYGYTF. CDR3 coding DNA: TGTGCCTGGAGTGTTTCGGGGAACTATGGCTACACCTTT.

The chain combines TRBV7-6 with TRBJ2-3; 8 bases match TRBD1. There are 14 residues in the CDR3. Germline assignment: CDR1 SGHVS and CDR2 FNYEAQ. V gave up 5 bases and J gave up 6 bases; unmatched junction bases: 7. The CDR3 DNA reads TGTGCCAGCAGCATTGGACAGGGTGTCGATACGCAGTATTTT. Its protein is CASSIGQGVDTQYF.

About this clone: One end of the junction is discordant with germline, which a read error may explain. The J gene is TRBJ1-2, the V gene TRBV6-5, with TRBD1 as a possible D gene (5 bases). The CDR3 totals 11 residues. In germline, CDR1 is MNHEY, CDR2 SVGAGI. The CDR3 here is CASSYTGRLHF. The CDR3 DNA reads TGTGCCAGCAGTTACACAGGAAGACTTCACTTC.

The sample holds one count of this clone. V gene TRBV30 combines with J gene TRBJ1-2; 8 bases match TRBD1. CDR1 is GTSNPN, CDR2 SVGIG, per germline (reference sequence). The CDR3 is 15 amino acids. J gave up 6 bases and V 3 bases, and 12 bases lay outside the gene matches. CDR3: CAWSRGDRRSDGYTF. The CDR3 DNA is TGTGCCTGGAGCCGGGGGGACAGGCGATCGGATGGCTACACCTTC.

The chain is built from TRBV28 and TRBJ1-4; unclear D gene. Trimming left V 5 bases short and J 0 bases short, with 16 bases between. The length of the CDR3 is 17 residues. In germline, CDR1 is MDHEN, CDR2 SYDVKM. The CDR3 protein is CASSLPTSTATNEKLFF. The CDR3 region has the DNA TGTGCCAGCAGTCTCCCCACTTCCACCGCAACTAATGAAAAACTGTTTTTT.

The chain is built from TRBV11-2 and TRBJ2-5; a weak D match, TRBD1 (6 bases). Trimming took off 5 bases at V and 4 bases at J, with 17 bases between the two ends. The CDR3 runs 15 residues. Germline CDR1 reads SGHAT; CDR2 reads FQNNGV. The CDR3 bases are TGTGCCAGCAGCGGAGCAGGGGTGTTTAGAGAGACCCAGTACTTC. Its translation is CASSGAGVFRETQYF.

Notes on this clone: One end of the junction varies from germline; a read error may be responsible. The J gene is TRBJ2-6, the V gene TRBV11-2; D is possibly TRBD1 (5 bases). Germline values: CDR1 SGHAT, CDR2 FQNNGV. This CDR3 spans 14 amino acids. The CDR3 spells CASSALTGANGLTF. In nucleotides, the CDR3 is TGTGCCAGCAGCGCCTTAACTGGGGCCAACGGCCTGACTTTC.

This clone was detected only once. The J gene is TRBJ1-1, the V gene TRBV29-1, with TRBD1 matching over 11 bases. The ends lost 7 bases at V and 6 bases at J; junction bases unmatched: 4. This CDR3 comprises 12 residues. Germline V CDR1 and CDR2: SQVTM, ANQGSEA. The CDR3 is CSAGTGGPEAFF. CDR3 sequence (DNA): TGCAGCGCCGGGACAGGGGGACCTGAAGCTTTCTTT.